This T cell receptor (beta chain) came from a study of blood T cells in healthy people across ages. Comment on this clonotype: Its antigen is not known.

Then a second PCR, running about 7 to 11 cycles, was carried out with a sample-barcoded 5' primer and a J-beta primer mix. In TCRdb, the 5' RACE reads were re-called with MiXCR into one record per CDR3 protein. This sample has about 1 million distinct CDR3 sequences; 40% to 45% occur once, and the top ten carry 18%. Findings of the study overall: As age increased, TCR beta diversity per million T cells fell in a roughly linear fashion. A greater number of naive CD4+ cells and higher diversity distinguished long-lived donors from aged donors.

The CDR3 length is 15 residues. CDR1 and CDR2 (germline): GTSNPN, SVGIG (reference sequence). The ends were cut back, 0 bases at V and 1 base at J, with 13 bases in the middle. Specimen: blood. The source of this sequence is a woman aged 60-75 years in good health. The chain links TRBV30 to TRBJ2-7; D is possibly TRBD1 (5 bases). CDR3: CAWSVGPQGSYEQYF. CDR3 DNA sequence: TGTGCCTGGAGTGTCGGGCCGCAGGGTTCCTACGAGCAGTACTTC.